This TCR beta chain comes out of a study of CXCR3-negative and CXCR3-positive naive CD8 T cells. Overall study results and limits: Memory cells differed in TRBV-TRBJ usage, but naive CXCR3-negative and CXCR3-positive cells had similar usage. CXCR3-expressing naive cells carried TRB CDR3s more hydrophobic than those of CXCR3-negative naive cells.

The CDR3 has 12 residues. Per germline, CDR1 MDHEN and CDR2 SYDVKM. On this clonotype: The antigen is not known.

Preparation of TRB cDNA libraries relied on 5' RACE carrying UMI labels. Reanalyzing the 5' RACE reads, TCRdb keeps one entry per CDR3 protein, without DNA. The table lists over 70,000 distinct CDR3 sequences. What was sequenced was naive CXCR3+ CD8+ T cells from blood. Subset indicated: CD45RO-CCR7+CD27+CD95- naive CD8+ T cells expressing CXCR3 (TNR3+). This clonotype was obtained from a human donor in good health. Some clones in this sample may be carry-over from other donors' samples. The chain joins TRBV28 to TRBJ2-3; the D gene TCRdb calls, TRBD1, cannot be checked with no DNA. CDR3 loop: CASSATTVRQYF.